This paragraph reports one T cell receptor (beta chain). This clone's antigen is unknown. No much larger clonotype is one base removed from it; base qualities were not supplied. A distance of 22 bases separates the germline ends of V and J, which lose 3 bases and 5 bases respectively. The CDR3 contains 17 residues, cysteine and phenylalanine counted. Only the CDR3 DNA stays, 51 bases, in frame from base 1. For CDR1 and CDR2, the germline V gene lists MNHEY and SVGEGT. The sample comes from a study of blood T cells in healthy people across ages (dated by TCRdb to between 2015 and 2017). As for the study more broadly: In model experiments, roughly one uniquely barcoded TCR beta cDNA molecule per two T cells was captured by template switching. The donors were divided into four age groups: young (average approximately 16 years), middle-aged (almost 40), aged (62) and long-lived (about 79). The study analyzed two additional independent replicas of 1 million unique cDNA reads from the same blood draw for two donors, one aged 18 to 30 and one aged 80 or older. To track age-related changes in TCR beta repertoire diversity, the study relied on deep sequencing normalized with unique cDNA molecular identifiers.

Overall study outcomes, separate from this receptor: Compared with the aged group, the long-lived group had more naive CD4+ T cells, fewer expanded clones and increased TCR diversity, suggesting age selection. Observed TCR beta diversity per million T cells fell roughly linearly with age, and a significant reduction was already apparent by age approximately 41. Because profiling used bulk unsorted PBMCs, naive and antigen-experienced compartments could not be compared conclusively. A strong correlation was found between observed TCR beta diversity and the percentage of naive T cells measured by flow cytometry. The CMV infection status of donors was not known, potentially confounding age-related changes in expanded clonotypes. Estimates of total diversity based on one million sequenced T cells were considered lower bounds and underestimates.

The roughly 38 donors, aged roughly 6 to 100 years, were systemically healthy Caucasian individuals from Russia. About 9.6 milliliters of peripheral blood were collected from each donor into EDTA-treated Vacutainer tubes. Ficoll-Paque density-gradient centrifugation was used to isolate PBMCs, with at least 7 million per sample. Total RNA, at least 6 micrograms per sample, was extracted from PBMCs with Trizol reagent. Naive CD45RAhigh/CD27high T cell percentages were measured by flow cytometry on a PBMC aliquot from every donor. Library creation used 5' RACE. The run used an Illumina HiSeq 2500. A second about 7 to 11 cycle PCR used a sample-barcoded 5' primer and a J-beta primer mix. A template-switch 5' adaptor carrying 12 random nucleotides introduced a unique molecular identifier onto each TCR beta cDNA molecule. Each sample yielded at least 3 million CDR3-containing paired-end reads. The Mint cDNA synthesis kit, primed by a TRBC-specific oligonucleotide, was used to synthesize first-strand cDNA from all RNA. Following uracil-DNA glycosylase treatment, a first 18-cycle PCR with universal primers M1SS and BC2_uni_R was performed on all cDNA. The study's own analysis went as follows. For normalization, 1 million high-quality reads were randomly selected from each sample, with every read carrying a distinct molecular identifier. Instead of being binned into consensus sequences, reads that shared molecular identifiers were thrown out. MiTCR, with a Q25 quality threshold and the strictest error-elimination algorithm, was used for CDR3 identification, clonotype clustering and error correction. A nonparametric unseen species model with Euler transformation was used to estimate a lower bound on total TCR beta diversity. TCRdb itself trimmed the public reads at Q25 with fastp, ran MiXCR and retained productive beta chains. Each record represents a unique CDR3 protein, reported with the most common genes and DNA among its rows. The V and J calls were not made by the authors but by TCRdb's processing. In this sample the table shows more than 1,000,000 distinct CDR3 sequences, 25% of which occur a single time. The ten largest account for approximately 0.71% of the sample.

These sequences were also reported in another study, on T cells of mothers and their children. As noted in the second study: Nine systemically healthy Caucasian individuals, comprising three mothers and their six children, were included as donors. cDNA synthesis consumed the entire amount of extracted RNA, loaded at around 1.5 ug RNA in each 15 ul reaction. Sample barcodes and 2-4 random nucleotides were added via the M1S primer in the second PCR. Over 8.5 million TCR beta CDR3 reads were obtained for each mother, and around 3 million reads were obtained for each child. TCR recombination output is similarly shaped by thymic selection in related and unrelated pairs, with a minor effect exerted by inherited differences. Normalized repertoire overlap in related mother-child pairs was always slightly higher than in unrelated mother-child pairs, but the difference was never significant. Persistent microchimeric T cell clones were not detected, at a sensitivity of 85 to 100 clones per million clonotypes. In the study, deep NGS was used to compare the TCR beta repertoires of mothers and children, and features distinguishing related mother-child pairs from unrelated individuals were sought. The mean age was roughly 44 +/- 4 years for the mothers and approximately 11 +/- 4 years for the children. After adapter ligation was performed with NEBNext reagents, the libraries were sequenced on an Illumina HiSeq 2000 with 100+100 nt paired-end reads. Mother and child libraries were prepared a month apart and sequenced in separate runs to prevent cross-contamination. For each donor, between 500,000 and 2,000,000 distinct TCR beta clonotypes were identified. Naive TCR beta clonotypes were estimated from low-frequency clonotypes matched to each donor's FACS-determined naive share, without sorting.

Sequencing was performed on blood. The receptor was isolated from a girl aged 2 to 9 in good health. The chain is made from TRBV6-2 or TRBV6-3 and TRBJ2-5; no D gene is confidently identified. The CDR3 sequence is CASSYWVAPVRFETQYF. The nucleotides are TGTGCCAGCAGTTATTGGGTGGCTCCCGTTCGTTTCGAGACCCAGTACTTC.